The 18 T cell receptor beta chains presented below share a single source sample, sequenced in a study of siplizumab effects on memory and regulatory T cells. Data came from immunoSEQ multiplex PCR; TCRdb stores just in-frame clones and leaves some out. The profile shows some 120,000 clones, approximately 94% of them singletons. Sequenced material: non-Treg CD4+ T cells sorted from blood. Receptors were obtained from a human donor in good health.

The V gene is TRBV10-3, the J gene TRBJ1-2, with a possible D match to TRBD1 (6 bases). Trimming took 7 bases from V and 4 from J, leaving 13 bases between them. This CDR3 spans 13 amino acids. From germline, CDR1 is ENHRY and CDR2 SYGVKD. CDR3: CAITGGRIYGYTF. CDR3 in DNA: TGTGCCATCACGGGGGGGCGCATCTATGGCTACACCTTC.

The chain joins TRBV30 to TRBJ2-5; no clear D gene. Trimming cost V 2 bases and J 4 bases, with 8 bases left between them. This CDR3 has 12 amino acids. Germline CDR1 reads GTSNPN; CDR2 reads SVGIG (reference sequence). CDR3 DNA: TGTGCCTGGAGTCCGAGTGGAGAGACCCAGTACTTC. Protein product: CAWSPSGETQYF.

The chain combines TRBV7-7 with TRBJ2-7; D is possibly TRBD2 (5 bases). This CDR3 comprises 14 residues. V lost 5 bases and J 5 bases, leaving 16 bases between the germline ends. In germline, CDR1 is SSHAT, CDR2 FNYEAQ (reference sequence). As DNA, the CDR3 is TGTGCCAGCAGCCCACACCGGGGATCCCACGAGCAGTACTTC. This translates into CASSPHRGSHEQYF.

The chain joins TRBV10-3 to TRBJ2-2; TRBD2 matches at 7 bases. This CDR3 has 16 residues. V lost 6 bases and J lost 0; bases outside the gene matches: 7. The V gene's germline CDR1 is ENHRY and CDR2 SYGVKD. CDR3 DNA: TGTGCCATCAGCTCGGGAGGAAAGTCGAACACCGGGGAGCTGTTTTTT. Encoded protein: CAISSGGKSNTGELFF.

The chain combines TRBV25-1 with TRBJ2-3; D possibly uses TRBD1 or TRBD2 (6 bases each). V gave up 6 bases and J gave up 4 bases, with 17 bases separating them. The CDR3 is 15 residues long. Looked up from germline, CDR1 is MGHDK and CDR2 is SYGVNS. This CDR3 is CASSSLPGASDTQYF. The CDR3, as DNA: TGTGCCAGCAGCAGCCTCCCGGGGGCTTCAGATACGCAGTATTTT.

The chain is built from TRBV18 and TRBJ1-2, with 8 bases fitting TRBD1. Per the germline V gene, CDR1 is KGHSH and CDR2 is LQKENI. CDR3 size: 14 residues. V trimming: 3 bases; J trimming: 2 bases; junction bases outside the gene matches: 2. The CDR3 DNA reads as TGTGCCAGCTCACCCAGGGGGCCCAACTATGGCTACACCTTC. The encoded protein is CASSPRGPNYGYTF. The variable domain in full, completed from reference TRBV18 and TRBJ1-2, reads NAGVMQNPRHLVRRRGQEARLRCSPMKGHSHVYWYRQLPEEGLKFMVYLQKENIIDESGMPKERFSAEFPKEGPSILRIQQVVRGDSAAYFCASSPRGPNYGYTFGSGTRLTVV.

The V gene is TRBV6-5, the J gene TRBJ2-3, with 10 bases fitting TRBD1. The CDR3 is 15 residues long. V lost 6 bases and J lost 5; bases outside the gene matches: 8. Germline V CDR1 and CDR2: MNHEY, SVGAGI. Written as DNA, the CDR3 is TGTGCCAGCAGCACGACAGGGGGCAGGGGAGATACGCAGTATTTT. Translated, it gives CASSTTGGRGDTQYF.

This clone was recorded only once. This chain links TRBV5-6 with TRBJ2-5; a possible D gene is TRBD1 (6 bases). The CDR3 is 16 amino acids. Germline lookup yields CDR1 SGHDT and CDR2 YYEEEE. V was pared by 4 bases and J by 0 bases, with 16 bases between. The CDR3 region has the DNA TGTGCCAGCAGCCCCAGGAGCACAGGGAACCAAGAGACCCAGTACTTC. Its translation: CASSPRSTGNQETQYF.

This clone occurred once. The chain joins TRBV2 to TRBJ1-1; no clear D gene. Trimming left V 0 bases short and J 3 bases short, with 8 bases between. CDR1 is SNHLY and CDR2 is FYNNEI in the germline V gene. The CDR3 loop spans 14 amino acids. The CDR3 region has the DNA TGTGCCAGCAGTGAAGCGCCTAGGGACACTGAAGCTTTCTTT. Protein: CASSEAPRDTEAFF.

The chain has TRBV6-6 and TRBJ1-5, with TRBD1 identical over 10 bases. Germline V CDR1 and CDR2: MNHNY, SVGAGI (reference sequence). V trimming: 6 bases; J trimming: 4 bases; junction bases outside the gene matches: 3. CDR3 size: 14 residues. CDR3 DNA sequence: TGTGCCAGCAGGGGACAGGGGCAGAATCAGCCCCAGCATTTT. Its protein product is CASRGQGQNQPQHF.

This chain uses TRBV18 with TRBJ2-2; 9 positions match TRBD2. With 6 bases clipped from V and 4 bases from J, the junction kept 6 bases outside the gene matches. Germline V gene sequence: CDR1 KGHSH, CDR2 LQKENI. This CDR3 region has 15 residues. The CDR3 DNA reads TGTGCCAGCTCCCCGTTAGCGGGAGCCACCGGGGAGCTGTTTTTT. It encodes CASSPLAGATGELFF.

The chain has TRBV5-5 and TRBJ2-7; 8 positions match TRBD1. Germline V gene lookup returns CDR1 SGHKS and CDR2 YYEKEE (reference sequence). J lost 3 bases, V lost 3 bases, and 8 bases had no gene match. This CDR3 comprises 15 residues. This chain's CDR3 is CASSWGRTGLYEQYF. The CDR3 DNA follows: TGTGCCAGCAGCTGGGGGCGGACAGGGCTCTACGAGCAGTACTTC.

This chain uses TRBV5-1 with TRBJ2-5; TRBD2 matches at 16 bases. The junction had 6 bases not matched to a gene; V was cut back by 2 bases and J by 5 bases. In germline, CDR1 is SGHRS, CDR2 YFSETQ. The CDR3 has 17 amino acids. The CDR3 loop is CASSFPGLAGGPETQYF. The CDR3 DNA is TGCGCCAGCAGCTTTCCGGGACTAGCGGGAGGGCCCGAGACCCAGTACTTC. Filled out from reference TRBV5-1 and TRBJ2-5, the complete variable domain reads KAGVTQTPRYLIKTRGQQVTLSCSPISGHRSVSWYQQTPGQGLQFLFEYFSETQRNKGNFPGRFSGRQFSNSRSEMNVSTLELGDSALYLCASSFPGLAGGPETQYFGPGTRLLVL.

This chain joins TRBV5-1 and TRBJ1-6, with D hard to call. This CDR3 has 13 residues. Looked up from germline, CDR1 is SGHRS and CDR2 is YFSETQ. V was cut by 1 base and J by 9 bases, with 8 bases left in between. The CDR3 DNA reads TGCGCCAGCAGCTTGATTTTGGGTTCACCCCTCCACTTT. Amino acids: CASSLILGSPLHF.

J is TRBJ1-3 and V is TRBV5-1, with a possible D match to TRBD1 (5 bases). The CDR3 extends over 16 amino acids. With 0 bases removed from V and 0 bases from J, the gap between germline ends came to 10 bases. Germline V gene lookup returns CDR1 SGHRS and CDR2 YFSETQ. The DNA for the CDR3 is TGCGCCAGCAGCTTGGGACCGACAGACTCTGGAAACACCATATATTTT. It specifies CASSLGPTDSGNTIYF.

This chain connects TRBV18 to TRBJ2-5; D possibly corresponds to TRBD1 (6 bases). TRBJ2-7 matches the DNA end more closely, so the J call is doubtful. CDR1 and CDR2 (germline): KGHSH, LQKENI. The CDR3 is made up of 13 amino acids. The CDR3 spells CASSPRTGNEQYF. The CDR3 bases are TGTGCCAGCTCACCACGTACAGGGAACGAGCAGTACTTC.

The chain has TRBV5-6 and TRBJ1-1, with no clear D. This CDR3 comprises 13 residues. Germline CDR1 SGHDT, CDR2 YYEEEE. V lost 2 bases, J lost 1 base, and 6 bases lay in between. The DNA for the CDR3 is TGTGCCAGCAGCTTAAGCAAGAACACTGAAGCTTTCTTT. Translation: CASSLSKNTEAFF.

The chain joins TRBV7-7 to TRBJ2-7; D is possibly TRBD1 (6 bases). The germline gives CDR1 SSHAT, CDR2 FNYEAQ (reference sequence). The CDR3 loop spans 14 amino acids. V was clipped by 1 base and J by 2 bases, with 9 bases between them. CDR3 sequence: CASSLGSGAYEQYF. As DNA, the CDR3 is TGTGCCAGCAGCTTAGGTTCAGGGGCCTACGAGCAGTACTTC.